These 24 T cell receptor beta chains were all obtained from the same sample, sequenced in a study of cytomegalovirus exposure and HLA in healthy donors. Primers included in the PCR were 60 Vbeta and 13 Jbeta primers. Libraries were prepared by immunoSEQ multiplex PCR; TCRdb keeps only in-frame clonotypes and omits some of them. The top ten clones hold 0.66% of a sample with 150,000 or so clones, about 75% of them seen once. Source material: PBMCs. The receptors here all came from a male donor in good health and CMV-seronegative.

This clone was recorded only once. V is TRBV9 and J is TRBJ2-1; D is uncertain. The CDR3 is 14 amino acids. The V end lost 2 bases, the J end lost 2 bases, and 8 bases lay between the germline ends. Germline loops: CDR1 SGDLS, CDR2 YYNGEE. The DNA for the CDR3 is TGTGCCAGCAGCGTCGACTCGGCCTACAATGAGCAGTTCTTC. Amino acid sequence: CASSVDSAYNEQFF.

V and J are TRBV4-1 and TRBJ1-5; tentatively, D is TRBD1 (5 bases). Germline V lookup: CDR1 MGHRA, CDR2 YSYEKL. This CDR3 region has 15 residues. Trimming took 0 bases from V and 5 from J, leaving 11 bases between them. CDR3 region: CASSQDQTDYQPQHF. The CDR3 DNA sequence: TGCGCCAGCAGCCAAGATCAGACAGATTATCAGCCCCAGCATTTT.

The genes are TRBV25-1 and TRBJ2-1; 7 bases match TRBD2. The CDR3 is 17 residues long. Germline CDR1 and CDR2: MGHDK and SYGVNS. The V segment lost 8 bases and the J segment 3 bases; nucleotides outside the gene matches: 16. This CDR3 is CASPEGGGRAVYNEQFF. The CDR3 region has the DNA TGTGCCAGCCCTGAAGGTGGCGGGAGAGCGGTCTACAATGAGCAGTTCTTC.

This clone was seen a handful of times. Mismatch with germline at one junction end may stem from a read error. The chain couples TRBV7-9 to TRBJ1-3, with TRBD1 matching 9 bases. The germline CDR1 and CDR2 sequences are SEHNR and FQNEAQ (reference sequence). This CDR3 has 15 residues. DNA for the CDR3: TGTTCCAGCAGCTTGGATCGGACAGGGGAAAACACCATATATTTT. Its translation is CSSSLDRTGENTIYF.

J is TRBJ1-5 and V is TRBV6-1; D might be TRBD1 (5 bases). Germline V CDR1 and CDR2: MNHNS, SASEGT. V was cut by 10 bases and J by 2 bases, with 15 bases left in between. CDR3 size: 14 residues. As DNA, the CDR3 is TGTGCCATCTGGAGGGGTGAAGGCAATCAGCCCCAGCATTTT. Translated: CAIWRGEGNQPQHF.

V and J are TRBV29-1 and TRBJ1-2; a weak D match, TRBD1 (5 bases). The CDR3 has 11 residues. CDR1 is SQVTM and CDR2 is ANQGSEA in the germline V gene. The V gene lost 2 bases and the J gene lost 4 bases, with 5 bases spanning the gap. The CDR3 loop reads CSVEQGYGYTF. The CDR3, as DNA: TGCAGCGTTGAACAGGGCTATGGCTACACCTTC.

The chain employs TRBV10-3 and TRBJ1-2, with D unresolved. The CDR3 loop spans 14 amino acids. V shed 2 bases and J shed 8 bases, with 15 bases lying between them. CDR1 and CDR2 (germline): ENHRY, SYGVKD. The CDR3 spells CAISEQGPEGGYTF. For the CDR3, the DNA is TGTGCCATCAGTGAGCAAGGACCCGAGGGCGGCTACACCTTC.

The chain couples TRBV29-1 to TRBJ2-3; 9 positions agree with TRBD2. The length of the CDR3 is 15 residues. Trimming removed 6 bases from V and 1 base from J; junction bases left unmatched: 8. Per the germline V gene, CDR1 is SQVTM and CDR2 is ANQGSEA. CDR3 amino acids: CSVAGTSYGTDTQYF. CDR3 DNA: TGCAGCGTGGCCGGGACTAGCTATGGCACAGATACGCAGTATTTT.

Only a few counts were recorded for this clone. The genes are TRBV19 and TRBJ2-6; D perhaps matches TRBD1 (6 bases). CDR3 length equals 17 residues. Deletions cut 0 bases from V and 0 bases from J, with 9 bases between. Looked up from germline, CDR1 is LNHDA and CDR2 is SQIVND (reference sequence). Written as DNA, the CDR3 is TGTGCCAGTAGTATAGATGGGGACAACTCTGGGGCCAACGTCCTGACTTTC. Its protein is CASSIDGDNSGANVLTF.

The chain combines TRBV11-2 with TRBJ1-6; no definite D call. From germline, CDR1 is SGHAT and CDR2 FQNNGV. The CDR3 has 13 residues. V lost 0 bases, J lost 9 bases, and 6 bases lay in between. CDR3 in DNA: TGTGCCAGCAGCTTAGAGTTGAGTTCACCCCTCCACTTT. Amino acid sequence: CASSLELSSPLHF. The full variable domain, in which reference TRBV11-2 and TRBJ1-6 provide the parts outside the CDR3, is EAGVAQSPRYKIIEKRQSVAFWCNPISGHATLYWYQQILGQGPKLLIQFQNNGVVDDSQLPKDRFSAERLKGVDSTLKIQPAKLEDSAVYLCASSLELSSPLHFGNGTRLTVT.

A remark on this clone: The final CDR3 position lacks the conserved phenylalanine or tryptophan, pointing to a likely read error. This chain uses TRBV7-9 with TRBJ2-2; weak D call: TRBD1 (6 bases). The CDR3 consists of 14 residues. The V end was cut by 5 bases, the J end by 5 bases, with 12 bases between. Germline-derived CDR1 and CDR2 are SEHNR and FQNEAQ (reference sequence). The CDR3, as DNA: TGTGCCAGCAGCCCCAGGGGTATTACCGGGGAGCTGTTTCTT. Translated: CASSPRGITGELFL.

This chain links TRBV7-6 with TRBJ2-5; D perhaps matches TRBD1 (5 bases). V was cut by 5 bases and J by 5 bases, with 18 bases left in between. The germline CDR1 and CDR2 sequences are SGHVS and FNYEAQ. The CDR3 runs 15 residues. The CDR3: CASSRDSQLWETQYF. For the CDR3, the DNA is TGTGCCAGCAGCAGAGACAGTCAGCTGTGGGAGACCCAGTACTTC.

The CDR3 protein is CASTLTGGPGELFF. The CDR3 bases are TGCGCCAGCACCCTGACAGGGGGTCCCGGGGAGCTGTTTTTT. This rearrangement joins TRBV5-1 to TRBJ2-2; 9 bases align to TRBD1. The CDR3 contains 14 residues. The trim removed 6 bases at V and 6 bases at J, leaving 6 bases unmatched. Germline CDR1 reads SGHRS; CDR2 reads YFSETQ.

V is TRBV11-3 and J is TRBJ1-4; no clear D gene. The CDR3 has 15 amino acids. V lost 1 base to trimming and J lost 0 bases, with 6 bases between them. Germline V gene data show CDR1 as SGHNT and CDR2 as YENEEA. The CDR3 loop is CASSLGAATNEKLFF. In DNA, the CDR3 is TGTGCCAGCAGCTTAGGAGCTGCAACTAATGAAAAACTGTTTTTT.

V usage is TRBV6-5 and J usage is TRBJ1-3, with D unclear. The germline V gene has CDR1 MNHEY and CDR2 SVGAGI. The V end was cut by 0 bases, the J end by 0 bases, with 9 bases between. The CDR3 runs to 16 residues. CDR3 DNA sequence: TGTGCCAGCAGTTACTCAGAGGCGAGCTCTGGAAACACCATATATTTT. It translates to CASSYSEASSGNTIYF.

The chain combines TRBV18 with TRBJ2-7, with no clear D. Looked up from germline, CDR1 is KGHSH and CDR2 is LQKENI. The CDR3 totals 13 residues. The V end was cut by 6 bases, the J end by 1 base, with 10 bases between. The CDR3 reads CASSYAGSYEQYF. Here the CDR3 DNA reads TGTGCCAGCTCTTATGCAGGATCCTACGAGCAGTACTTC.

CDR3 sequence: CASSPETGYEQYF. CDR3 coding DNA: TGTGCCAGCTCACCGGAGACAGGGTACGAGCAGTACTTC. V and J are TRBV18 and TRBJ2-7; TRBD1 agrees at 7 bases. CDR3 size: 13 residues. V shed 3 bases and J 4 bases; nucleotides not matched to a gene: 3. Germline CDR1 reads KGHSH; CDR2 reads LQKENI.

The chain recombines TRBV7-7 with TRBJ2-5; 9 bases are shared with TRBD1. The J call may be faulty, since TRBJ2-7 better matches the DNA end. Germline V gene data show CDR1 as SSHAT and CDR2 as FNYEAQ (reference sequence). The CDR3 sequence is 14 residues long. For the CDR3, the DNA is TGTGCCAGCAGCAAGGACAGGGGCTCCTACGAGCAGTACTTC. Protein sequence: CASSKDRGSYEQYF.

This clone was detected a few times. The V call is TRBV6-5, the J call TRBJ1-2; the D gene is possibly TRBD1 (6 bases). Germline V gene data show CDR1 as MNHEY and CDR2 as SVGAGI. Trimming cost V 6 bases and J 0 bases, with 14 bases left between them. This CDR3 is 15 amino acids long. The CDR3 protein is CASRMATGPNYGYTF. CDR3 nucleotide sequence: TGTGCCAGCAGGATGGCGACAGGCCCTAACTATGGCTACACCTTC.

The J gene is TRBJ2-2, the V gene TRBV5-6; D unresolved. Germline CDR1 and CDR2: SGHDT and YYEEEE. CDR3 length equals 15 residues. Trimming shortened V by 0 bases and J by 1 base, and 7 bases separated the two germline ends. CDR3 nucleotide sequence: TGTGCCAGCAGCTTGGGGCCCCAGAACACCGGGGAGCTGTTTTTT. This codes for CASSLGPQNTGELFF. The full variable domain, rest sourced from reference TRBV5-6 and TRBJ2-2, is DAGVTQSPTHLIKTRGQQVTLRCSPKSGHDTVSWYQQALGQGPQFIFQYYEEEERQRGNFPDRFSGHQFPNYSSELNVNALLLGDSALYLCASSLGPQNTGELFFGEGSRLTVL.

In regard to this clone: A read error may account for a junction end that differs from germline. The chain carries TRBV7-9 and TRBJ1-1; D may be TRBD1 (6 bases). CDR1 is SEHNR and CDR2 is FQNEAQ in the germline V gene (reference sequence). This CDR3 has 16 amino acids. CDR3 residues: CSSCQDRRYRNTEAFF. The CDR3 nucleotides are TGTTCCAGCTGTCAGGACAGACGATATAGAAACACTGAAGCTTTCTTT.

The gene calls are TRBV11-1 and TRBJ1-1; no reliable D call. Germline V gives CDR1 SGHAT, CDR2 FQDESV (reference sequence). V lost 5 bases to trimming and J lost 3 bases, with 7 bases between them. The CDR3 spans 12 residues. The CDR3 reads CASSRRDTEAFF. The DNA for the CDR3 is TGTGCCAGCAGCCGGCGGGACACTGAAGCTTTCTTT.

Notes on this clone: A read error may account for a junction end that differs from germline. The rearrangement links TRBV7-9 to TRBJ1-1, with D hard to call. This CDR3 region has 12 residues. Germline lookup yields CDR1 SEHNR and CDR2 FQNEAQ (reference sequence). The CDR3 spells CSSSPGVTEAFF. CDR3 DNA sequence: TGTTCCAGCAGCCCCGGGGTCACTGAAGCTTTCTTT.

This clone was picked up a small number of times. The CDR3 sequence: CASSKVRRVDDYATNEKLFF. In DNA, the CDR3 is TGTGCCAGCAGCAAAGTTAGGAGGGTTGATGATTATGCAACTAATGAAAAACTGTTTTTT. The chain combines TRBV21-1 with TRBJ1-4. TRBV21-1 has pseudogene status. This CDR3 contains 20 residues.